One and the same sample provided the 26 T cell receptor beta chains below, sequenced in a study of CD8 T cells in ankylosing spondylitis. TCRdb passed the 5' RACE reads through MiXCR, listing each CDR3 protein once. The sample records approximately 520,000 distinct CDR3 sequences, approximately 5.3% being singletons. No antigens are known for them. Study conclusions and caveats: Several highly homologous variants made up a TCR beta motif that seemed to typify ankylosing spondylitis blood.

The sequencing input was blood, either unsorted or a sorted T cell fraction (not recorded which). These receptors all come from a male donor with ankylosing spondylitis.

This clonotype was observed many times. The chain links TRBV11-1 to TRBJ1-3; D ambiguous. CDR1 SGHAT and CDR2 FQDESV come from the germline V gene (reference sequence). V lost 4 bases to trimming and J lost 0 bases, with 19 bases between them. The CDR3 contains 18 residues. CDR3 protein: CASSSSIGSTFSGNTIYF. CDR3 in DNA: TGTGCCAGCAGCTCCTCTATTGGCAGCACCTTCTCTGGAAACACCATATATTTT.

This clonotype was observed many times. In nucleotides, the CDR3 is TGCGCCAGCAGCTTGGATGGACAGGTTAATAACTATGGCTACACCTTC. Residues: CASSLDGQVNNYGYTF. The V and J genes are TRBV5-1 and TRBJ1-2; 7 nucleotides align to TRBD1. CDR3 length: 16 amino acids. Per germline, CDR1 SGHRS and CDR2 YFSETQ. Trimming took 0 bases from V and 1 from J; bases not matched to a gene: 6.

The table lists this clonotype with many counts. The genes are TRBV6-2 or TRBV6-3 and TRBJ2-7, with D unresolved. Germline values: CDR1 MNHEY, CDR2 SVGEGT. The CDR3 consists of 16 residues. Between the trimmed V and J ends, which lost 7 bases and 0 bases, there was a span of 19 bases. The CDR3 coding sequence is TGTGCCAGCACCAATCCCTTAAGGGCCTACTCCTACGAGCAGTACTTC. This encodes CASTNPLRAYSYEQYF.

In its sample, this clonotype was seen a few times. This sequence joins TRBV6-2 or TRBV6-3 and TRBJ2-5, with D hard to call. This CDR3 has 14 amino acids. V shed 5 bases and J shed 1 base, with 11 bases lying between them. Germline assignment: CDR1 MNHEY and CDR2 SVGEGT. For the CDR3, the DNA is TGTGCCAGCAGTCGCCGCTCAATCCAAGAGACCCAGTACTTC. Translated, it gives CASSRRSIQETQYF.

This clonotype has ten or more counts. The V gene is TRBV29-1, the J gene TRBJ2-1; 11 nucleotides match TRBD2. The germline gives CDR1 SQVTM, CDR2 ANQGSEA. The CDR3 is 17 residues long. V lost 5 bases and J lost 4; bases outside the gene matches: 13. DNA for the CDR3: TGCAGCGTTAGACCTAGGTTGGGACTAGCGGTTTACAATGAGCAGTTCTTC. It encodes CSVRPRLGLAVYNEQFF.

V and J are TRBV2 and TRBJ2-4; maybe TRBD2 (5 bases). Per the germline V gene, CDR1 is SNHLY and CDR2 is FYNNEI. The CDR3 covers 14 residues. V lost 11 bases to trimming and J lost 0 bases, with 14 bases between them. The CDR3 is CAQAGTTAKNIQYF. The DNA for the CDR3 is TGTGCCCAGGCGGGCACTACAGCCAAAAACATTCAGTACTTC. Drawing the rest from reference TRBV2 and TRBJ2-4, the complete variable domain is EPEVTQTPSHQVTQMGQEVILRCVPISNHLYFYWYRQILGQKVEFLVSFYNNEISEKSEIFDDQFSVERPDGSNFTLKIRSTKLEDSAMYFCAQAGTTAKNIQYFGAGTRLSVL.

V gene TRBV18 combines with J gene TRBJ2-7; 8 positions match TRBD2. The CDR3 covers 14 residues. V was clipped by 7 bases and J by 0 bases; unmatched bases: 5. CDR1 KGHSH and CDR2 LQKENI come from the germline V gene. CDR3 coding DNA: TGTGCCAGCTTCGGGACTAGGGGCTCCTACGAGCAGTACTTC. Translating it yields CASFGTRGSYEQYF. Combining the CDR3 with reference TRBV18 and TRBJ2-7 gives the whole variable domain NAGVMQNPRHLVRRRGQEARLRCSPMKGHSHVYWYRQLPEEGLKFMVYLQKENIIDESGMPKERFSAEFPKEGPSILRIQQVVRGDSAAYFCASFGTRGSYEQYFGPGTRLTVT.

This clonotype came up many times. The chain employs TRBV6-5 and TRBJ1-1; possibly TRBD1 for D (5 bases). Per germline, CDR1 MNHEY and CDR2 SVGAGI. This CDR3 is 18 amino acids long. V lost 0 bases and J 0 bases, leaving 17 bases between the germline ends. In nucleotides, the CDR3 is TGTGCCAGCAGTTACTCGATCGGGTTCGACAGCCTGAACACTGAAGCTTTCTTT. Translating it yields CASSYSIGFDSLNTEAFF.

This clonotype was counted at least ten times. The V and J genes are TRBV2 and TRBJ1-2; D is ambiguous. Germline CDR1 SNHLY, CDR2 FYNNEI. The V gene lost 8 bases and the J gene lost 2 bases, with 6 bases spanning the gap. The CDR3 consists of 11 residues. CDR3 sequence: CASGRNYGYTF. The DNA of the CDR3 is TGTGCCAGCGGACGGAACTATGGCTACACCTTC.

This clonotype was recorded at least ten times. The chain couples TRBV9 to TRBJ2-2, with D maybe TRBD2 (6 bases). This CDR3 has 17 amino acids. Germline V gene data show CDR1 as SGDLS and CDR2 as YYNGEE. V dropped 0 bases and J dropped 3 bases, with 15 bases sitting between them. In nucleotides, the CDR3 is TGTGCCAGCAGCGTAGCTAGGGGCAGGGAGGACACCGGGGAGCTGTTTTTT. As protein: CASSVARGREDTGELFF. Full variable domain (missing parts from reference TRBV9 and TRBJ2-2): DSGVTQTPKHLITATGQRVTLRCSPRSGDLSVYWYQQSLDQGLQFLIQYYNGEERAKGNILERFSAQQFPDLHSELNLSSLELGDSALYFCASSVARGREDTGELFFGEGSRLTVL.

This clonotype was picked up many times. The chain is built from TRBV5-5 and TRBJ1-1; D possibly corresponds to TRBD1 (5 bases). The CDR3 covers 15 residues. The V gene's germline CDR1 is SGHKS and CDR2 YYEKEE (reference sequence). V was pared by 4 bases and J by 0 bases, with 13 bases between. CDR3 nucleotides: TGTGCCAGCAGCCTGGGGGATTTCATGAACACTGAAGCTTTCTTT. Translation gives CASSLGDFMNTEAFF.

This clonotype has a count of ten or more. The V gene is TRBV20-1, the J gene TRBJ1-4, with 7 bases identical to TRBD1. Germline V CDR1 and CDR2: DFQATT, SNEGSKA (reference sequence). Trimming took 5 bases from V and 2 from J; bases not matched to a gene: 2. This CDR3 region has 13 residues. The CDR3 region is CSASDRTNEKLFF. In DNA, the CDR3 is TGCAGTGCTTCGGACAGGACTAATGAAAAACTGTTTTTT.

In this sample, this clonotype turned up many times. The genes are TRBV4-3 and TRBJ1-6; D remains unclear. Trimming stripped 0 bases from V and 7 bases from J, with 13 bases between. There are 16 residues in the CDR3. The V gene's germline CDR1 is LGHNA and CDR2 YSLEER. CDR3 in amino acids: CASSQDLQGANSPLHF. The CDR3 coding sequence is TGCGCCAGCAGCCAAGATCTTCAAGGAGCGAATTCACCCCTCCACTTT.

This clonotype was recorded a few times. The rearrangement uses TRBV20-1 and TRBJ2-7; D is possibly TRBD2 (6 bases). Germline-derived CDR1 and CDR2 are DFQATT and SNEGSKA (reference sequence). There are 13 residues in the CDR3. Trimming took 3 bases from V and 2 from J, leaving 11 bases between them. The CDR3 nucleotides read TGCAGTGCTAGCTCTGGCGGGGCCTACGAGCAGTACTTC. Translating it yields CSASSGGAYEQYF.

In its sample, this clonotype was seen many times. The chain carries TRBV12-3 or TRBV12-4 and TRBJ2-7; TRBD1 aligns across 7 bases. V gave up 5 bases and J gave up 6 bases; unmatched junction bases: 10. This CDR3 region has 14 residues. CDR3 in amino acids: CASSPRTGVFEQYF. The CDR3 bases are TGTGCCAGCAGTCCGAGGACAGGAGTTTTCGAGCAGTACTTC.

This clonotype was recorded many times. The genes are TRBV5-6 and TRBJ1-3; D uncertain. V lost 0 bases to trimming and J lost 2 bases, with 9 bases between them. CDR1 is SGHDT and CDR2 is YYEEEE in the germline V gene. The length of the CDR3 is 15 residues. The DNA of the CDR3 is TGTGCCAGCAGCTTGGCGTCAGCTCCTGGAAACACCATATATTTT. Amino acid sequence: CASSLASAPGNTIYF. The full variable domain, with the rest looked up from reference TRBV5-6 and TRBJ1-3, is DAGVTQSPTHLIKTRGQQVTLRCSPKSGHDTVSWYQQALGQGPQFIFQYYEEEERQRGNFPDRFSGHQFPNYSSELNVNALLLGDSALYLCASSLASAPGNTIYFGEGSWLTVV.

At least ten counts were recorded for this clonotype. V gene TRBV20-1 combines with J gene TRBJ1-2; 9 positions match TRBD1. The germline V gene encodes CDR1 DFQATT and CDR2 SNEGSKA (reference sequence). V trimming: 6 bases; J trimming: 4 bases; junction bases outside the gene matches: 12. CDR3 length: 15 residues. CDR3 nucleotides: TGCAGTGCAGAGGGACAGGGACTTTTGGTCTATGGCTACACCTTC. Its protein is CSAEGQGLLVYGYTF.

The table lists this clonotype with many counts. V is TRBV11-2 and J is TRBJ1-1; 8 bases agree with TRBD1. The CDR3 contains 14 residues. V shed 5 bases, J shed 3 bases, and the junction held 5 bases outside the gene matches. Looked up from germline, CDR1 is SGHAT and CDR2 is FQNNGV. CDR3 loop: CASSQTGGDTEAFF. The CDR3 nucleotides read TGTGCCAGCAGCCAAACAGGGGGGGACACTGAAGCTTTCTTT.

This clonotype was detected many times. The V call is TRBV20-1, the J call TRBJ2-1; D may be TRBD2 (5 bases). V dropped 2 bases and J dropped 4 bases, with 12 bases sitting between them. Looked up from germline, CDR1 is DFQATT and CDR2 is SNEGSKA (reference sequence). The CDR3 sequence is 14 residues long. CDR3 sequence: CSARRGSVYNEQFF. Written as DNA, the CDR3 is TGCAGTGCTAGACGGGGTTCCGTTTACAATGAGCAGTTCTTC.

This clonotype was seen ten or more times. V usage is TRBV20-1 and J usage is TRBJ2-3; D unresolved. Germline values: CDR1 DFQATT, CDR2 SNEGSKA (reference sequence). The CDR3 is 13 residues long. Trimming stripped 5 bases from V and 4 bases from J, with 13 bases between. CDR3 sequence reads: CSAGPPSADTQYF. The DNA of the CDR3 is TGCAGTGCTGGACCCCCTAGTGCAGATACGCAGTATTTT.

This clonotype has ten or more counts. This chain uses TRBV19 with TRBJ1-5; D is perhaps TRBD1 (5 bases). The CDR3 totals 15 residues. V lost 6 bases and J 8 bases, leaving 20 bases between the germline ends. From germline, CDR1 is LNHDA and CDR2 SQIVND (reference sequence). The DNA of the CDR3 is TGTGCCAGTAGGCCCGGGACGCCTGCCCGGGAGCCCCAGCATTTT. As protein: CASRPGTPAREPQHF.

This clonotype was found many times. The gene calls are TRBV29-1 and TRBJ2-5; D is possibly TRBD1 or TRBD2 (6 bases each). V was clipped by 3 bases and J by 2 bases, with 10 bases between them. Germline V gene data show CDR1 as SQVTM and CDR2 as ANQGSEA. The CDR3 has 13 amino acids. The chain's CDR3 is CSVERGGQETQYF. DNA of the CDR3: TGCAGCGTTGAGAGAGGGGGGCAAGAGACCCAGTACTTC.

This clonotype was observed a few times. V usage is TRBV7-3 and J usage is TRBJ2-7; weak D call: TRBD1 (6 bases). V shed 5 bases and J shed 2 bases, with 13 bases lying between them. Per the germline V gene, CDR1 is SGHTA and CDR2 is FQGTGA. This CDR3 region has 14 residues. The CDR3 sequence: CASSPTPGAYEQYF. The DNA for the CDR3 is TGTGCCAGCAGCCCAACGCCAGGGGCCTACGAGCAGTACTTC.

This clonotype was observed at least ten times. This chain connects TRBV5-1 to TRBJ2-1; D tentatively reads TRBD1 or TRBD2 (5 bases each). Germline CDR1 reads SGHRS; CDR2 reads YFSETQ. This CDR3 region has 15 residues. V shed 4 bases and J shed 2 bases, with 13 bases lying between them. CDR3 sequence reads: CASSTSSGPYNEQFF. The DNA of the CDR3 is TGCGCCAGCAGCACCAGTTCGGGACCCTACAATGAGCAGTTCTTC. The variable domain in full, completed from reference TRBV5-1 and TRBJ2-1, reads KAGVTQTPRYLIKTRGQQVTLSCSPISGHRSVSWYQQTPGQGLQFLFEYFSETQRNKGNFPGRFSGRQFSNSRSEMNVSTLELGDSALYLCASSTSSGPYNEQFFGPGTRLTVL.

In this sample, this clonotype turned up many times. This rearrangement joins TRBV6-2 or TRBV6-3 to TRBJ2-1, with D possibly being TRBD2 (5 bases). The CDR3 totals 14 residues. V was pared by 5 bases and J by 9 bases, with 17 bases between. Germline V CDR1 and CDR2: MNHEY, SVGEGT. This chain's CDR3 is CASSRPRLASEQFF. The CDR3 coding sequence is TGTGCCAGCAGTCGACCCCGGCTAGCATCTGAGCAGTTCTTC.

This clonotype was seen at least ten times. This chain links TRBV20-1 with TRBJ2-4, with a possible D match to TRBD2 (6 bases). CDR3 length: 14 residues. The germline gives CDR1 DFQATT, CDR2 SNEGSKA (reference sequence). Trimming took 5 bases from V and 6 from J, leaving 17 bases between them. The CDR3 sequence is CSAESGLRVNIQYF. For the CDR3, the DNA is TGCAGTGCTGAGTCGGGACTGAGGGTAAACATTCAGTACTTC.